The TCR beta chain described here comes from a study of blood T cell repertoires in COVID-19. Study overall: Collection of acute and convalescent COVID-19 samples took place in the United States, Italy and Spain. The cDNA or gDNA used as material had been derived from T cells, B-cell-depleted T cells, or PBMCs.

V lost 5 bases and J lost 0, with 17 bases in between. CDR3 length: 17 amino acids. Per the germline V gene, CDR1 is SGHTA and CDR2 is FQGNSA. Original processing methods: Estimates of nucleated cell counts were drawn from the amplification of reference gene primers. The table came from immunoSEQ multiplex PCR; TCRdb's copy has only in-frame clones and leaves some out. Clonal size and the V and J genes are those of that table, whereas D and trimming came from the DNA. The table shows over 300,000 clones, with around 86% occurring only once. This chain links TRBV7-2 with TRBJ1-5, with D unclear. The TCR was taken from a woman aged 45-65 years with acute or convalescent COVID-19. Sequenced input: peripheral blood. Here the CDR3 reads CASSPPGVPYSNQPQHF. CDR3 DNA sequence: TGTGCCAGCAGCCCCCCCGGGGTACCCTATAGCAATCAGCCCCAGCATTTT.